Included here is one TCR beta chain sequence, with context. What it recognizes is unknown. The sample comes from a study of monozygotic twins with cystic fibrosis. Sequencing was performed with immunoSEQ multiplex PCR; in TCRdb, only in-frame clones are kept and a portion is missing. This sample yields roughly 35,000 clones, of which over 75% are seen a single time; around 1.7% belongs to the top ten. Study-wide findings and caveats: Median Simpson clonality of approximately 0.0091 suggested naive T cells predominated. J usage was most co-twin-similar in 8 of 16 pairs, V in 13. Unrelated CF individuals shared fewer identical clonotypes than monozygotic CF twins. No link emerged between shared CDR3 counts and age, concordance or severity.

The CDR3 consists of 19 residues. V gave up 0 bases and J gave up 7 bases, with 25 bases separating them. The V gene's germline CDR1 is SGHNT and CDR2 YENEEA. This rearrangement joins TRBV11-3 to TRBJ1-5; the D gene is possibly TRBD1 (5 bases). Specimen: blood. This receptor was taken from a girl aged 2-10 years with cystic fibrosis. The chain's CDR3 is CASSLDNWVGGDPIQPQHF. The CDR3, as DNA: TGTGCCAGCAGCTTAGATAATTGGGTGGGAGGGGATCCAATACAGCCCCAGCATTTT.